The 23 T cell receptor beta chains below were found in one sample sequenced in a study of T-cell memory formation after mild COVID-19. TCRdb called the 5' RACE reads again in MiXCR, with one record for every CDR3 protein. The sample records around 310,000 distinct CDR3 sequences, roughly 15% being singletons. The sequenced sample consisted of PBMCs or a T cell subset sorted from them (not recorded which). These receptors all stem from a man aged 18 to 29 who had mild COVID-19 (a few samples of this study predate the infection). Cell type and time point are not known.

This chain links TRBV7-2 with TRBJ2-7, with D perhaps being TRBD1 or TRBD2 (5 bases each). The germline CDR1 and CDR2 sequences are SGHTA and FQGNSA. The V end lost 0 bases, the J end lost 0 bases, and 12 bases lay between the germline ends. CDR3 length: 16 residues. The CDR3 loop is CASSLAHWGNSYEQYV. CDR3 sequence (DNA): TGTGCCAGCAGCTTAGCGCACTGGGGGAACTCCTACGAGCAGTACGTC.

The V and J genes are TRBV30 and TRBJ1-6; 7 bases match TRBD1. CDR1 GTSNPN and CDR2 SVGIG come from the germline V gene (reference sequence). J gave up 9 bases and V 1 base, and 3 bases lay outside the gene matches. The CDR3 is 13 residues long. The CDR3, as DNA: TGTGCCTGGAGTGAGGGACAGTCTTCACCCCTCCACTTT. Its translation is CAWSEGQSSPLHF.

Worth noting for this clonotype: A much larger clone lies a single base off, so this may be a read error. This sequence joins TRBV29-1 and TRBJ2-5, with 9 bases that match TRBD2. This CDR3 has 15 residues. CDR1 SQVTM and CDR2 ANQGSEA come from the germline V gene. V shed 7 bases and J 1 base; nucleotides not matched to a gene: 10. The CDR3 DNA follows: TGCAGCGATAATCCGGCTAGCGGGACCCAAGAGACCCAGTACTTC. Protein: CSDNPASGTQETQYF.

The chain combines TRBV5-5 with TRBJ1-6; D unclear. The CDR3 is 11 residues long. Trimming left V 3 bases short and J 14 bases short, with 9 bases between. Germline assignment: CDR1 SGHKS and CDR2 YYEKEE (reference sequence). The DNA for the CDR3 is TGTGCCAGCAGCTCCAAGGGCACCCTCCACTTT. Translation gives CASSSKGTLHF.

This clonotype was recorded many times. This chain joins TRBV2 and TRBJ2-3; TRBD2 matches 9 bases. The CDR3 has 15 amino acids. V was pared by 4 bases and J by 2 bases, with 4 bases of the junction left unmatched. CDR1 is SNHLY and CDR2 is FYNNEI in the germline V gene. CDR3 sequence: CASSGSGGHTDTQYF. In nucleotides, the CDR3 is TGTGCCAGCAGTGGGAGCGGGGGGCACACAGATACGCAGTATTTT.

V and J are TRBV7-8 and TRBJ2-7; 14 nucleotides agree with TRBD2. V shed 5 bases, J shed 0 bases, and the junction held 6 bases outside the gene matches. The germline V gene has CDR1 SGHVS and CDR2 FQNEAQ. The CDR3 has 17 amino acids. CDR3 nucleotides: TGTGCCAGCAGCCCCACGGGGACTAGCGGGGGCTCCTACGAGCAGTACTTC. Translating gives CASSPTGTSGGSYEQYF.

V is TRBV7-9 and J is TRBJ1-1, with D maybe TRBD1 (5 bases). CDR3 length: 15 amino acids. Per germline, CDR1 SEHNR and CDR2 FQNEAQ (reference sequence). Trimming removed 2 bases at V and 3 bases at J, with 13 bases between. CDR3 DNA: TGTGCCAGCAGCTTAATGGGACCAACCTACACTGAAGCTTTCTTT. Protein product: CASSLMGPTYTEAFF.

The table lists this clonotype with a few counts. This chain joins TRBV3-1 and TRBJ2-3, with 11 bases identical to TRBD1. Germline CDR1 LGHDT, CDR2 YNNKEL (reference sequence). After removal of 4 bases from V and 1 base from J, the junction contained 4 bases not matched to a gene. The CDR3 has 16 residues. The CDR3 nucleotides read TGTGCCAGCAGCCGTGGGACAGGGGGGGGCACAGATACGCAGTATTTT. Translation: CASSRGTGGGTDTQYF.

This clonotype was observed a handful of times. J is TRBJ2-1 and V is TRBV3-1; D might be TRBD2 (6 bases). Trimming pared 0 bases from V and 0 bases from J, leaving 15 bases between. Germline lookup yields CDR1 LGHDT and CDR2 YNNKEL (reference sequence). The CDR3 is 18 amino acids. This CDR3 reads CASSQDWSGDFSYNEQFF. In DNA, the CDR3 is TGTGCCAGCAGCCAAGACTGGTCGGGGGATTTCTCCTACAATGAGCAGTTCTTC.

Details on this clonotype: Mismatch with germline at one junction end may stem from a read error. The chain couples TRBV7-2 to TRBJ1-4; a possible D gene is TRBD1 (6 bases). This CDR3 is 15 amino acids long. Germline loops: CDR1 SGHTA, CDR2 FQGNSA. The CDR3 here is CASNLGRGSNEKLFF. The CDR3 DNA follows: TGTGCCAGCAACTTAGGCAGGGGATCTAATGAAAAACTGTTTTTT.

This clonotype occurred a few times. For the CDR3, the DNA is TGTGCCAGCAGCCAGAAAGGACAGTCTGACTACAATGAGCAGTTCTTC. Encoded protein: CASSQKGQSDYNEQFF. The chain links TRBV3-2 to TRBJ2-1; TRBD1, the D gene given by the table, was not confirmed from the DNA. TRBV3-2 is a documented pseudogene. The CDR3 has 16 residues.

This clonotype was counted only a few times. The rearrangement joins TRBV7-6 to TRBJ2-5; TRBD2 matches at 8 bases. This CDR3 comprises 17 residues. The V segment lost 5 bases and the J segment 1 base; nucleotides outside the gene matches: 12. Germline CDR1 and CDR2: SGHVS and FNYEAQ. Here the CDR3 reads CASSPPLRTSSQETQYF. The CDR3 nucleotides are TGTGCCAGCAGCCCGCCGTTGAGGACTAGCAGCCAAGAGACCCAGTACTTC.

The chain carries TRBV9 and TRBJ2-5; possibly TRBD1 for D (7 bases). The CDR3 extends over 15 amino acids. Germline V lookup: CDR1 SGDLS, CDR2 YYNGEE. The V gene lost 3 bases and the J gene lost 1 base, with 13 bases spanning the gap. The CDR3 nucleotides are TGTGCCAGCAGCGAGGAGGGGACAGTCCAAGAGACCCAGTACTTC. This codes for CASSEEGTVQETQYF.

The CDR3, as DNA: TGCAGCGCTTCCTACTTGGTTGATACGCAGTATTTT. It yields the protein CSASYLVDTQYF. The J gene is TRBJ2-3, the V gene TRBV29-1; D uncertain. The CDR3 runs to 12 residues. The V and J ends lost 7 bases and 6 bases respectively, with 14 bases between them. Germline CDR1 and CDR2: SQVTM and ANQGSEA.

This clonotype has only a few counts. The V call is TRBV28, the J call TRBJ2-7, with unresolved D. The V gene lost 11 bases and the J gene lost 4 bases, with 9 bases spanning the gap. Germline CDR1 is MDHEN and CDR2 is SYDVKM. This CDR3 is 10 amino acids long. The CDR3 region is CAAGPYEQYF. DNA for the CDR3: TGTGCCGCTGGGCCGTACGAGCAGTACTTC.

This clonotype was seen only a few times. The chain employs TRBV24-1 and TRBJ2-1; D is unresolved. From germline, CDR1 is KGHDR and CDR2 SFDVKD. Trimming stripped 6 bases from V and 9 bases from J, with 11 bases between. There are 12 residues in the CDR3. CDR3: CATSQRRGEQFF. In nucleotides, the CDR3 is TGTGCCACCAGTCAACGCAGAGGTGAGCAGTTCTTC.

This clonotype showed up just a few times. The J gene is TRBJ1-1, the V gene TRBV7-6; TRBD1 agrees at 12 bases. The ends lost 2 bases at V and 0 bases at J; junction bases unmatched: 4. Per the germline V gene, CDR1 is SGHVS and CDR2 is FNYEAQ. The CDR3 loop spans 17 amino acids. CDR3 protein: CASSLFRDRGLNTEAFF. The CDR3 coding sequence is TGTGCCAGCAGCTTATTCCGGGACAGGGGGCTGAACACTGAAGCTTTCTTT.

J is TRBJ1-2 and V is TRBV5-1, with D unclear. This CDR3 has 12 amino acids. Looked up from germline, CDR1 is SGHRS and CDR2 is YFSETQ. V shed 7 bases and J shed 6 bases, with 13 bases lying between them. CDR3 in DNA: TGCGCCAGCTATGAGGACTCCCATGGCTACACCTTC. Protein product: CASYEDSHGYTF.

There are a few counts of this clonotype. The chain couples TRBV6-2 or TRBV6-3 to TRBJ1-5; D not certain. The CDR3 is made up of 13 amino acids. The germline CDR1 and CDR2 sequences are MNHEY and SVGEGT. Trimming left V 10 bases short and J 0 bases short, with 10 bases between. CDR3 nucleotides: TGTGCCACCGGGGAAAATAGCAATCAGCCCCAGCATTTT. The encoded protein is CATGENSNQPQHF.

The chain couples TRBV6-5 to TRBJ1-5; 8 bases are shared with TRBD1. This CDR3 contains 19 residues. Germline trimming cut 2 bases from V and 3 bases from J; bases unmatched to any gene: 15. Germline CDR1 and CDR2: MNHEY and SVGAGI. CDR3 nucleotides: TGTGCCAGCAGTTACACATACAGGGGGACTAGCGGGGTCAATCAGCCCCAGCATTTT. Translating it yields CASSYTYRGTSGVNQPQHF.

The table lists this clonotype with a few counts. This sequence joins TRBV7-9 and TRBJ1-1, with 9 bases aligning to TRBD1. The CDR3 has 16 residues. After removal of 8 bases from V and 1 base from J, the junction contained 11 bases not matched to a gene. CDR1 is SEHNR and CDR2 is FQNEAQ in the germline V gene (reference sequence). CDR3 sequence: CASALQGAKTNTEAFF. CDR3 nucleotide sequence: TGTGCCAGCGCACTACAGGGGGCCAAGACGAACACTGAAGCTTTCTTT.

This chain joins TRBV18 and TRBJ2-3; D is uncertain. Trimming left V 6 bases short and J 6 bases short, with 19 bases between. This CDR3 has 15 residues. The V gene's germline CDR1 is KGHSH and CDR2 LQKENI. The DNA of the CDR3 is TGTGCCAGCTCCCCCGATCTAGTGGGGTCCGATACGCAGTATTTT. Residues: CASSPDLVGSDTQYF.

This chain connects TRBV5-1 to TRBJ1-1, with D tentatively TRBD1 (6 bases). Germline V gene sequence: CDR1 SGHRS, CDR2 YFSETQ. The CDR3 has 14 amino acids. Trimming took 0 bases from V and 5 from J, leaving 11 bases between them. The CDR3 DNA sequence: TGCGCCAGCAGCTTGGAGAGGGGGGGAACTGAAGCTTTCTTT. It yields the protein CASSLERGGTEAFF.